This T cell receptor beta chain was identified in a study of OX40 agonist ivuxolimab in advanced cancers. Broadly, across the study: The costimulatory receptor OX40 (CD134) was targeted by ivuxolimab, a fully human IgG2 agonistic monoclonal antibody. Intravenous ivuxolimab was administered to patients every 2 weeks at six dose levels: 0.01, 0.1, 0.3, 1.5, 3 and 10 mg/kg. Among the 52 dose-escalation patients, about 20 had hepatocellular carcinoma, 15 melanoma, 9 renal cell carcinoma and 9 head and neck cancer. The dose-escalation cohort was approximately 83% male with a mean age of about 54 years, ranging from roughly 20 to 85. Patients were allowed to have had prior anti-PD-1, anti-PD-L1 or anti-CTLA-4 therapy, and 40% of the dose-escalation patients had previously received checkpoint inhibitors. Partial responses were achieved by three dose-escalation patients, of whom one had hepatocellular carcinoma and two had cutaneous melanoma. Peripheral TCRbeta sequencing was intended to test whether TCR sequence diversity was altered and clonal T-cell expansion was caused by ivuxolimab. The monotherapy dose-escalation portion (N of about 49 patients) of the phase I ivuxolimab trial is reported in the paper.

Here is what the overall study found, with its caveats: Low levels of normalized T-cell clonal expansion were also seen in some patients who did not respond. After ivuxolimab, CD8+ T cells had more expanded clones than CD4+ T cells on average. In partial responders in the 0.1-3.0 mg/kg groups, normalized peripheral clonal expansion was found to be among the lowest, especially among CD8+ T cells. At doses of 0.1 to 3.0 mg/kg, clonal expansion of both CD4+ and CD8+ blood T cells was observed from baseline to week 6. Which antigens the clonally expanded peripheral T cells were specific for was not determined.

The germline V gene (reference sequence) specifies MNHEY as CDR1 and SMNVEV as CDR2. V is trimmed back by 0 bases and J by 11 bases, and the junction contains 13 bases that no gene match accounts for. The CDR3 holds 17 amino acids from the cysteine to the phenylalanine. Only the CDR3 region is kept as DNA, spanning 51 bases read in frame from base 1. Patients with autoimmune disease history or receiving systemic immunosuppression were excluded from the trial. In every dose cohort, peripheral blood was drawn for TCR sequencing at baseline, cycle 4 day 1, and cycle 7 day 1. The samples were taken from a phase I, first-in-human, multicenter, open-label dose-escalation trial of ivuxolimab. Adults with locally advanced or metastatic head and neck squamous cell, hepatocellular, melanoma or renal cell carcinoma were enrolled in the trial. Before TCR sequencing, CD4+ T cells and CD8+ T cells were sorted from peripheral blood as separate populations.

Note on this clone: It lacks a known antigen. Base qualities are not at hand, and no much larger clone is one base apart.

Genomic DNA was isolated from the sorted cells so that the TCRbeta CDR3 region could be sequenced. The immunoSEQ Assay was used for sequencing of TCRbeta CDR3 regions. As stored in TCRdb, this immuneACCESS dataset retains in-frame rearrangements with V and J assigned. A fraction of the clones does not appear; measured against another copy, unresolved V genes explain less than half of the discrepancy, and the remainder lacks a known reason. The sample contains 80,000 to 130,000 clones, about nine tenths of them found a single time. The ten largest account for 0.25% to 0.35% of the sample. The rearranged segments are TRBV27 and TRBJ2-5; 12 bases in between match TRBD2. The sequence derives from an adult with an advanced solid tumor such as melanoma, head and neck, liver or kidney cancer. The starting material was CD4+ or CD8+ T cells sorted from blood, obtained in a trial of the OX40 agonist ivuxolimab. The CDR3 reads CASSLSMTSGRTGEQYF. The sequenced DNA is TGTGCCAGCAGTTTATCGATGACTAGCGGGAGAACGGGTGAGCAGTACTTC.